One sample yielded the 13 T cell receptor delta chains listed below, sequenced in a study of gamma-delta T cells after stem cell transplantation. TCRdb made new clone calls on the RT-PCR reads using CATT. The sample lists over a thousand delta-chain clones; about 2.6% were seen once. Sequences were obtained from gamma-delta T cells. These receptors were obtained from a human donor. It is not recorded whose cells these are; they may come from a transplant donor.

This clone showed up just a few times. This DNA's translation differs at residue 11 from TCRdb's protein, which comes from a much larger clone; a read error is likely, and the protein shown is translated from the DNA. The chain employs TRDV2 and TRDJ1, with TRDD3 identical over 7 bases. The germline V gene has CDR1 GEAIGNYY and CDR2 EKD. This CDR3 contains 17 residues. Losses at the gene ends were 0 bases for V and 1 base for J; bases not matched to a gene: 10. In DNA, the CDR3 is TGTGCCTGTGACACCGTAGGTGGGGGAGTCCGCACCGATAAACTCATCTTT. Protein sequence: CACDTVGGGVRTDKLIF.

With respect to this clone: The protein held in TCRdb is that of a much larger clone and does not match this DNA's translation at residue 6, likely because of a read error; the protein shown is translated from the DNA. The chain is built from TRDV2 and TRDJ3; 8 bases are a match to TRDD3. Looked up from germline, CDR1 is GEAIGNYY and CDR2 is EKD. This CDR3 has 19 residues. V lost 0 bases, J lost 0 bases, and 6 bases stayed unmatched. CDR3 bases: TGTGCCTGTGACACCTCTGGGGGACCGAGCTCCTGGGACACCCGACAGATGTTTTTC. Amino acids: CACDTSGGPSSWDTRQMFF.

A note on this clone: A single base is all that separates this from a far larger clone, so a read error is likely. Additional DNA sequences in this sample encode the identical CDR3. V gene TRDV2 combines with J gene TRDJ1, with TRDD3 matching over 7 bases. Germline V gene data show CDR1 as GEAIGNYY and CDR2 as EKD. This CDR3 is 19 amino acids long. CDR3 residues: CACVSVGEAGGPGTDKLIF. The DNA for the CDR3 is TGCGCCTGTGTCAGTGTGGGTGAAGCTGGGGGGCCTGGTACCGATAAACTCATCTTT.

This clone counts as medium-sized (0.01 to 0.1%). A far larger clone is off by one base, so a read error is likely. CDR3 DNA: TGTGCCTGTGACGCCGTCGATTTGTCCACCGATAAACTCATCTTT. Amino acid sequence: CACDAVDLSTDKLIF. This sequence joins TRDV2 and TRDJ1; no reliable D call. The V end lost 3 bases, the J end lost 1 base, and 14 bases lay between the germline ends. CDR1 is GEAIGNYY and CDR2 is EKD in the germline V gene. The CDR3 loop spans 15 amino acids.

Of note for this clone: With a far larger clone one base away, a read error is the likely cause. The same CDR3 arises from other DNA sequences in this sample as well. V and J are TRDV2 and TRDJ1; 9 positions agree with TRDD3. The V segment lost 2 bases and the J segment 0 bases; nucleotides outside the gene matches: 12. Germline V lookup: CDR1 GEAIGNYY, CDR2 EKD. The CDR3 runs to 18 residues. CDR3: CACDIVRGGYLYTDKLIF. The CDR3 DNA sequence: TGTGCCTGTGACATCGTACGGGGGGGATACCTGTACACCGATAAACTCATCTTT.

Turning to this clone: A read error likely explains this, since a far larger clone differs by one base. Other nucleotide sequences from this sample produce the same CDR3. This chain joins TRDV2 and TRDJ1; TRDD3 agrees at 7 bases. The length of the CDR3 is 20 residues. Germline CDR1 GEAIGNYY, CDR2 EKD. Trimming at V came to 0 bases and at J to 6 bases, leaving 24 bases not matched to a gene. DNA for the CDR3: TGTGCCTGTGACACCCTAACCCCTCAAGACTTCGAGGGGGATCGGTATAAACTCATCTTT. Amino acids: CACDTLTPQDFEGDRYKLIF.

The table lists this clone with a few counts. TCRdb pairs this DNA with a much larger clone's protein that differs at residue 15, likely a read error; the protein shown was translated from the DNA. This rearrangement joins TRDV2 to TRDJ1; no firm D call. The CDR3 covers 17 residues. CDR1 is GEAIGNYY, CDR2 EKD, per germline. CDR3 bases: TGTGCCTGTGACACCGTCCTCCGTCTCCCGCAAAACGATAAACACATCTTT. Amino acids: CACDTVLRLPQNDKHIF.

Comment on this clone: The protein given by TCRdb reflects a much larger clone and differs at residue 17 from this DNA's translation, likely from a read error; the protein shown is the DNA's translation. Other DNA sequences in this specimen translate into the identical CDR3. This chain links TRDV2 with TRDJ1; tentatively, D is TRDD3 (5 bases). The germline V gene encodes CDR1 GEAIGNYY and CDR2 EKD. This CDR3 contains 19 residues. CDR3 bases: TGTGCCTGTGACACTGTTGAGAAAATTCAGCGGGGGTCGGACGATAAACCCATCTTC. This codes for CACDTVEKIQRGSDDKPIF.

This clone has more than one count but fewer than ten. For this DNA, TCRdb reports the protein of a much larger clone, which diverges at residues 7 and 13, most likely from a read error; the protein presented here is translated directly from the DNA. The rearrangement uses TRDV2 and TRDJ3, with D perhaps matching TRDD3 (5 bases). The CDR3 covers 19 residues. Germline V CDR1 and CDR2: GEAIGNYY, EKD. The DNA of the CDR3 is TGTGCCTGTGACAGAGTGGTTGGGGAAAGCTCCTGGAACACCCGACAGATGTTTTTC. It codes for CACDRVVGESSWNTRQMFF.

In its sample, this clone was seen a few times. The TCRdb protein comes from a much larger clone and disagrees with this DNA's translation at residue 11, likely due to a read error; the protein given here is derived from the DNA. The chain couples TRDV2 to TRDJ3, with D possibly being TRDD3 (6 bases). V dropped 2 bases and J dropped 3 bases, with 19 bases sitting between them. Germline V gene data show CDR1 as GEAIGNYY and CDR2 as EKD. This CDR3 region has 19 residues. CDR3 nucleotide sequence: TGTGCCTGTGACAGAGTGGCTGGGGAAAGCTTCTGGGACACCCGACAGATGTTTTTC. Its protein product is CACDRVAGESFWDTRQMFF.

The table lists this clone with a few counts. TCRdb shows a much larger clone's protein in place of this DNA's translation, and the two differ at residue 8, likely through a read error; the protein shown is translated from the DNA. This chain links TRDV2 with TRDJ1; 7 bases are shared with TRDD3. The CDR3 is 18 residues long. Germline CDR1 and CDR2: GEAIGNYY and EKD. Trimming at V came to 0 bases and at J to 1 base, leaving 13 bases not matched to a gene. The CDR3, as DNA: TGTGCCTGTGACACCGTCAATCCTGGGGGGCTAACCACCGATAAACTCATCTTT. It encodes CACDTVNPGGLTTDKLIF.

Of note for this clone: The protein TCRdb lists belongs to a much larger clone and differs from this DNA's translation at residue 13, which points to a read error; the protein shown is made from the DNA. The rearrangement uses TRDV2 and TRDJ3, with 11 bases lining up with TRDD3. CDR3 size: 19 residues. CDR1 GEAIGNYY and CDR2 EKD come from the germline V gene. The DNA for the CDR3 is TGTGCCTGTGACACCGCTGGGGGATACCCGGACTGGGGCACCCGACAGATGTTTTTC. Its translation: CACDTAGGYPDWGTRQMFF.

In its sample, this clone was seen a few times. A read error is likely here: a far larger clone is one base away. The identical CDR3 is also encoded by other nucleotide sequences in the sample. The chain carries TRDV2 and TRDJ1; 13 nucleotides agree with TRDD3. V was pared by 7 bases and J by 5 bases, with 18 bases of the junction left unmatched. The CDR3 is made up of 18 amino acids. Germline loops: CDR1 GEAIGNYY, CDR2 EKD. The CDR3 protein is CACDAYWGIRGEGDKLIF. DNA of the CDR3: TGTGCCTGCGACGCGTACTGGGGGATACGCGGAGAAGGGGATAAACTCATCTTT.